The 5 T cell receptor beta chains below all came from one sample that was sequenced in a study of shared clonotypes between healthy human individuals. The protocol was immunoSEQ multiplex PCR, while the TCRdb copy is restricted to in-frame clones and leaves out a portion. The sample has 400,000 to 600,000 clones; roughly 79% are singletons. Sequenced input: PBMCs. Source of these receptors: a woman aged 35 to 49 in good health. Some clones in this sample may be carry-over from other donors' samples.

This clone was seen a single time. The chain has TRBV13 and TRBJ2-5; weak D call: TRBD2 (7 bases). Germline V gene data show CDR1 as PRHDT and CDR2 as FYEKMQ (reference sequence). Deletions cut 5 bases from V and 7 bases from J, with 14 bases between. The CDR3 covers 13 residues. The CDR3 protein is CASSVREGGTQYF. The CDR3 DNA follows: TGTGCCAGCAGCGTCAGGGAGGGGGGGACCCAGTACTTC.

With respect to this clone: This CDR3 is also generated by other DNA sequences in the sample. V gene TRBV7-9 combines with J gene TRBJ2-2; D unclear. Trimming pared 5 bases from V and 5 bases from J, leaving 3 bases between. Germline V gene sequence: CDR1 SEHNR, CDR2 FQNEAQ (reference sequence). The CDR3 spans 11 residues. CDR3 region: CASSLTGELFF. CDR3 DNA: TGTGCCAGCAGCCTAACCGGGGAGCTGTTTTTT.

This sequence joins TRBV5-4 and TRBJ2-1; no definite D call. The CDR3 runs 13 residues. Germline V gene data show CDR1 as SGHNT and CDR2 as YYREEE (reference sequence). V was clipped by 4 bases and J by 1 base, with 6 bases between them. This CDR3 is CASSLGSYNEQFF. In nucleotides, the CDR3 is TGTGCCAGCAGCCTGGGATCCTACAATGAGCAGTTCTTC.

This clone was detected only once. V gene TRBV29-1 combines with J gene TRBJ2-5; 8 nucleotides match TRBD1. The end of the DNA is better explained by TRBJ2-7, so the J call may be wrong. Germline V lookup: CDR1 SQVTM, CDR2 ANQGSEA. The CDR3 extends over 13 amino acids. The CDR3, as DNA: TGCAGCGTTCGGACAGGGATTACCTACGAGCAGTACTTC. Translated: CSVRTGITYEQYF.

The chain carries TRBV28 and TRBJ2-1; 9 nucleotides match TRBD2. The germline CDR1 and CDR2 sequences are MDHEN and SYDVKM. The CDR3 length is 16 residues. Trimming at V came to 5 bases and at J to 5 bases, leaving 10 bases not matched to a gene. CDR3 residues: CASSPPLAGDDNEQFF. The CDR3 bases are TGTGCCAGCAGTCCCCCATTAGCGGGAGACGACAATGAGCAGTTCTTC. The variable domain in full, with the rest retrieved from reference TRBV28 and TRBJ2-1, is DVKVTQSSRYLVKRTGEKVFLECVQDMDHENMFWYRQDPGLGLRLIYFSYDVKMKEKGDIPEGYSVSREKKERFSLILESASTNQTSMYLCASSPPLAGDDNEQFFGPGTRLTVL.